This TCR beta chain was captured by sequencing in a study of cytomegalovirus exposure and HLA in healthy donors. This PCR relied on a set of 60 Vbeta primers and 13 Jbeta primers. Profiling relied on immunoSEQ multiplex PCR, and the TCRdb table lists in-frame clones only, not all of them. Here the sample table reports 200,000 to 250,000 clones. Study-level findings and limits: 16,951 TCR beta sequences were associated with HLA alleles at 0.05 false discovery rate in a later analysis.

In the case of this clone: The antigen remains unidentified.

CDR3 length equals 15 residues. Germline V lookup: CDR1 ENHRY, CDR2 SYGVKD. Trimming cost V 6 bases and J 1 base; bases outside gene matches: 2. Sequenced: PBMCs. The gene calls are TRBV10-3 and TRBJ2-6; the match to TRBD1 covers 8 bases. The receptor comes from a girl aged 2 to 10 in good health and CMV-seropositive. In nucleotides, the CDR3 is TGTGCCATCAGGCAGGGGGCGTCTGGGGCCAACGTCCTGACTTTC. This codes for CAIRQGASGANVLTF.